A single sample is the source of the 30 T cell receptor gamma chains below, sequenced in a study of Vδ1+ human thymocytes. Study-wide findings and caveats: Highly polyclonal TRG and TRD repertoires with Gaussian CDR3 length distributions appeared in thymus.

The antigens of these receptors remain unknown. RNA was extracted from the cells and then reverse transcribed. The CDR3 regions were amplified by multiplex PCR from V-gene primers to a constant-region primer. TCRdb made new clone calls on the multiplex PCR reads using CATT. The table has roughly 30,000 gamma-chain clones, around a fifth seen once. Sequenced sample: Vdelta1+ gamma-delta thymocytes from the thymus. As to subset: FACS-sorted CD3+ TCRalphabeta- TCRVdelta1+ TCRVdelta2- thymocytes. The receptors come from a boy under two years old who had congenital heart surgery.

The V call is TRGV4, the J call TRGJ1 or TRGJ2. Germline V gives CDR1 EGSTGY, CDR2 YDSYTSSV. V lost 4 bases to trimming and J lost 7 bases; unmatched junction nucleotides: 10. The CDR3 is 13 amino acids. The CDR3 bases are TGTGCCACCTGGGACAGGCAGGAATATAAGAAACTCTTT. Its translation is CATWDRQEYKKLF.

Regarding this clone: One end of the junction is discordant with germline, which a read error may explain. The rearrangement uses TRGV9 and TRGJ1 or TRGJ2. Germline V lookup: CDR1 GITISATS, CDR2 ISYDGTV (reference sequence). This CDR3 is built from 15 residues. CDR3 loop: CALREVQGDYYKKLF. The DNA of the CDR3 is TGTGCCTTGCGGGAAGTGCAAGGGGATTATTATAAGAAACTCTTT.

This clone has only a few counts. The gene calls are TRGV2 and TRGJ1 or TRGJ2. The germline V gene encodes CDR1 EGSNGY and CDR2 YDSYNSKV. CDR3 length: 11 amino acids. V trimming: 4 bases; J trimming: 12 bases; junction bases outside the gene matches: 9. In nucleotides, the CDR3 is TGTGCCACCTGGGATGGGTGTGCGAAACTCTTT. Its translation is CATWDGCAKLF.

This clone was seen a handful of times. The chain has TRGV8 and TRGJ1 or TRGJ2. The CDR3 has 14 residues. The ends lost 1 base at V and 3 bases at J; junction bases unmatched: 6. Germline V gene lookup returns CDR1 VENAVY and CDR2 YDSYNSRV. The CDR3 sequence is CATWDREVYYKKLF. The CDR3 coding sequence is TGTGCCACCTGGGATAGAGAGGTTTATTATAAGAAACTCTTT.

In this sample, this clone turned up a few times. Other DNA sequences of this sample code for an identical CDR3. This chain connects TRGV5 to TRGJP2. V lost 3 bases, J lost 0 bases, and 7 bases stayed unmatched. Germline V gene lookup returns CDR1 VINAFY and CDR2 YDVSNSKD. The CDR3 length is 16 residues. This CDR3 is CATWDGRYSSDWIKTF. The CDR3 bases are TGTGCCACCTGGGACGGGCGGTATAGTAGTGATTGGATCAAGACGTTT.

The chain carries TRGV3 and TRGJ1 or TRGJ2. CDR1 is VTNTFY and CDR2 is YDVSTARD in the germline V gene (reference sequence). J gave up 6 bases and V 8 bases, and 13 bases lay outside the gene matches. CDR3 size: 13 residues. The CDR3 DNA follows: TGTGCCACCTTCCTAGAATACGGTTATAAGAAACTCTTT. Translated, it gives CATFLEYGYKKLF.

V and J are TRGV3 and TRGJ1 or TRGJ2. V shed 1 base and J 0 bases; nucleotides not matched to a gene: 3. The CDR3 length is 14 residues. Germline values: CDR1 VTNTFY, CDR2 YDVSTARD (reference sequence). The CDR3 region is CATWDSENYYKKLF. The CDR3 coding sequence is TGTGCCACCTGGGACAGCGAGAATTATTATAAGAAACTCTTT.

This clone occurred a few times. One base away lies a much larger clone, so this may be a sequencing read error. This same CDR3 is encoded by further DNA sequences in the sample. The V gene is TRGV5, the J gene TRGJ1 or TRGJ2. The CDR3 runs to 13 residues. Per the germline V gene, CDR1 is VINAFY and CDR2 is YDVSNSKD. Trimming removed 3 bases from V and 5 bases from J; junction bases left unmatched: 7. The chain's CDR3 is CATWDGPDYKKLF. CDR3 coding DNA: TGTGCCACCTGGGACGGACCGGATTATAAGAAACTCTTT.

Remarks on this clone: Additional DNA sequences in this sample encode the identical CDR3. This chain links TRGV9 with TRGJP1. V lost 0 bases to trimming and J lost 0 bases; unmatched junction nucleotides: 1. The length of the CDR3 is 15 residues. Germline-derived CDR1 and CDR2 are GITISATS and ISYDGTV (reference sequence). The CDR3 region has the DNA TGTGCCTTGTGGGAGGTGGATACCACTGGTTGGTTCAAGATATTT. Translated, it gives CALWEVDTTGWFKIF.

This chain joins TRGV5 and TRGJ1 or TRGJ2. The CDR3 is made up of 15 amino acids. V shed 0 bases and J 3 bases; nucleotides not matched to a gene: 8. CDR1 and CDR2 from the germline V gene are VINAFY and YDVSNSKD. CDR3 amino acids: CATWDRPVTYYKKLF. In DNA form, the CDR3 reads TGTGCCACCTGGGACAGGCCCGTCACTTATTATAAGAAACTCTTT.

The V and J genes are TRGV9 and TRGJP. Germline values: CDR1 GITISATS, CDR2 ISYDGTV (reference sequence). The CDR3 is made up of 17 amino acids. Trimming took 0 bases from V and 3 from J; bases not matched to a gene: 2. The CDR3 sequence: CALWEVKQELGKKIKVF. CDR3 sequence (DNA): TGTGCCTTGTGGGAGGTGAAGCAAGAGTTGGGCAAAAAAATCAAGGTATTT.

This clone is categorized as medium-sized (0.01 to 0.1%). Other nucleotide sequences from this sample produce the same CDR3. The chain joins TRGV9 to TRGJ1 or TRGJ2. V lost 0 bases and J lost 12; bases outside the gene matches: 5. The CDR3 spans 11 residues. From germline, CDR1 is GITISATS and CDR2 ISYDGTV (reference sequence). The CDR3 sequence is CALWEVRGKLF. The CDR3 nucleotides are TGTGCCTTGTGGGAGGTGCGGGGGAAACTCTTT.

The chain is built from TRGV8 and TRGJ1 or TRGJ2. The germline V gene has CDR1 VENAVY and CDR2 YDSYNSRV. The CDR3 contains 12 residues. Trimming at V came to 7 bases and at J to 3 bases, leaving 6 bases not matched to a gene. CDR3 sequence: CATCATYYKKLF. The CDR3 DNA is TGTGCCACCTGTGCTACTTATTATAAGAAACTCTTT.

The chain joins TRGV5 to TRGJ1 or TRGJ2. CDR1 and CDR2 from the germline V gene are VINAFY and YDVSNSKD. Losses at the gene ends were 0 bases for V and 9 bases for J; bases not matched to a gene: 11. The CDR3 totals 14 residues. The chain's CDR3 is CATWDRRRWGKKLF. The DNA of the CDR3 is TGTGCCACCTGGGACAGGCGGAGGTGGGGTAAGAAACTCTTT.

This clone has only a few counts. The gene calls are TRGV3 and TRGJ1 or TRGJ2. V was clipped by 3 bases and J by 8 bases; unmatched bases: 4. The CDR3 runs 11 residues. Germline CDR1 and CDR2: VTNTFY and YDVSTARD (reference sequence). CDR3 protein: CATWDLNKKLF. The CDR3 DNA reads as TGTGCCACCTGGGACTTGAATAAGAAACTCTTT.

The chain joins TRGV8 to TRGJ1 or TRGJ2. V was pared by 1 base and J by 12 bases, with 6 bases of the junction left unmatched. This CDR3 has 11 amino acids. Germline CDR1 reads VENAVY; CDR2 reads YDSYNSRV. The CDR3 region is CATWDRVRKLF. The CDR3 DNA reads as TGTGCCACCTGGGATAGAGTCAGGAAACTCTTT.

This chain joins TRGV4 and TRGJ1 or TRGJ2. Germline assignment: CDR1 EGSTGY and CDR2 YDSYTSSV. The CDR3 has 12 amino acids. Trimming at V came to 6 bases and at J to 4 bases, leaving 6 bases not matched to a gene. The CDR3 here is CATWSSYYKKLF. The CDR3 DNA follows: TGTGCCACCTGGTCCTCATATTATAAGAAACTCTTT.

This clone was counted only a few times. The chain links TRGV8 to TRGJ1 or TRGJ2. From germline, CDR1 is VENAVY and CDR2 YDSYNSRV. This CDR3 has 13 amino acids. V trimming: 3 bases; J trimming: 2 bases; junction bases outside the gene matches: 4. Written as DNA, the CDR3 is TGTGCCACCTGGGATCAACATTATTATAAGAAACTCTTT. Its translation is CATWDQHYYKKLF.

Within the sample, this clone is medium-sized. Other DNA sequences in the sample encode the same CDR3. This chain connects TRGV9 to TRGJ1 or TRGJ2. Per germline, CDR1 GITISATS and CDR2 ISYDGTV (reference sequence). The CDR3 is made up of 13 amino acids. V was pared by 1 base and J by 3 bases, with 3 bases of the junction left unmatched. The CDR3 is CALWEVCYYKKLF. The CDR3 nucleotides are TGTGCCTTGTGGGAGGTTTGTTATTATAAGAAACTCTTT.

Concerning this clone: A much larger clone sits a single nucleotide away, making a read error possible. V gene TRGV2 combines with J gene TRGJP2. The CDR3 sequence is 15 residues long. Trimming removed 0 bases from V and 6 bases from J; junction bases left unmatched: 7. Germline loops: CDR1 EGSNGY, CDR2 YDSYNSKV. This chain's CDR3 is CATWDGRSGDWIKTF. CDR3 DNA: TGTGCCACCTGGGACGGGCGGAGTGGTGATTGGATCAAGACGTTT.

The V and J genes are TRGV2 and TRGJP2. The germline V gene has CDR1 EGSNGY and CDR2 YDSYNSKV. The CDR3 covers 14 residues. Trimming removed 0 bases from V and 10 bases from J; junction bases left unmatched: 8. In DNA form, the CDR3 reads TGTGCCACCTGGGACGGGCCGGGTTGTTGGATCAAGACGTTT. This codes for CATWDGPGCWIKTF.

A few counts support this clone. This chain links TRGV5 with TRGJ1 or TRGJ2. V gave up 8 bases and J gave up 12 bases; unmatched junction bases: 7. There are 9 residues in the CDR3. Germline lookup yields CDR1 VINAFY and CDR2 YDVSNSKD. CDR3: CATSSGKLF. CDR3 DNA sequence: TGTGCCACCTCGTCTGGGAAACTCTTT.

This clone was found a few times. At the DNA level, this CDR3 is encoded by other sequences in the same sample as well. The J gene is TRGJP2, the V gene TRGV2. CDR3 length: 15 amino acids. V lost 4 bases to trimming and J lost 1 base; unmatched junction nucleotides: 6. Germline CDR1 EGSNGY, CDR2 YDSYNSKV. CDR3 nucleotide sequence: TGTGCCACCTGGGATGGCTTTAGTAGTGATTGGATCAAGACGTTT. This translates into CATWDGFSSDWIKTF.

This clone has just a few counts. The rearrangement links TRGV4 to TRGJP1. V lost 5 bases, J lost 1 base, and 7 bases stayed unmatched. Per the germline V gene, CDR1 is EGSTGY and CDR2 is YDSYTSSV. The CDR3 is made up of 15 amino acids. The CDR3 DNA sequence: TGTGCCACCTGGGCATTGGGTACCACTGGTTGGTTCAAGATATTT. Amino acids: CATWALGTTGWFKIF.

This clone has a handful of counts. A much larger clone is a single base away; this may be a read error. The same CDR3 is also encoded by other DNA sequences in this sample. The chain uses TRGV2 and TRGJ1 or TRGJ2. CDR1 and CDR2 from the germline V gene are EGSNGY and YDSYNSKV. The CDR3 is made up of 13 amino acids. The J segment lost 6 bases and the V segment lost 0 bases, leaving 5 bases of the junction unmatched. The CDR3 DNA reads TGTGCCACCTGGGACGGGCTGAGTTATAAGAAACTCTTT. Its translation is CATWDGLSYKKLF.

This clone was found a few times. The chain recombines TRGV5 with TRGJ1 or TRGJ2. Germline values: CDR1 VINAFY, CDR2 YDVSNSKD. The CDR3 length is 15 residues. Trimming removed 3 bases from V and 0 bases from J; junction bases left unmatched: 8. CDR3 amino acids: CATWDGQANYYKKLF. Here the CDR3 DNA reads TGTGCCACCTGGGACGGGCAGGCGAATTATTATAAGAAACTCTTT.

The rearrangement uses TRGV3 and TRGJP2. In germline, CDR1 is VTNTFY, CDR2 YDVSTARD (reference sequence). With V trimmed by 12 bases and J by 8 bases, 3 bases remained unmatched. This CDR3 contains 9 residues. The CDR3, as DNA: TGTGCCCGCGATTGGATCAAGACGTTT. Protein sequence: CARDWIKTF.

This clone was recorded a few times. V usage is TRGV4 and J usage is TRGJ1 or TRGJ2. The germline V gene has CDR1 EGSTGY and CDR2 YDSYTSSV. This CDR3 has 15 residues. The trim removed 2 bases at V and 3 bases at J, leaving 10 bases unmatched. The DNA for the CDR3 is TGTGCCACCTGGGATGTGTCTCAATTTTATTATAAGAAACTCTTT. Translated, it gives CATWDVSQFYYKKLF.

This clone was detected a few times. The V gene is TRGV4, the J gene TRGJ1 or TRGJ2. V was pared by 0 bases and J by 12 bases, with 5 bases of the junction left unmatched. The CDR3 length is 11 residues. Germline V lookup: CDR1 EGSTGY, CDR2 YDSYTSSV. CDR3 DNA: TGTGCCACCTGGGATGGGGGGATGAAACTCTTT. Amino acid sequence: CATWDGGMKLF.

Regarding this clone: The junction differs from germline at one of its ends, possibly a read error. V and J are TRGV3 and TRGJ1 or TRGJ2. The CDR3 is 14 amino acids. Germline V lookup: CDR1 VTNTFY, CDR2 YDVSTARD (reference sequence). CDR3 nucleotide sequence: TGTGCCACCTGGGGCAGGCGAAATTATTATAAGAAACTCTTT. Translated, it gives CATWGRRNYYKKLF.